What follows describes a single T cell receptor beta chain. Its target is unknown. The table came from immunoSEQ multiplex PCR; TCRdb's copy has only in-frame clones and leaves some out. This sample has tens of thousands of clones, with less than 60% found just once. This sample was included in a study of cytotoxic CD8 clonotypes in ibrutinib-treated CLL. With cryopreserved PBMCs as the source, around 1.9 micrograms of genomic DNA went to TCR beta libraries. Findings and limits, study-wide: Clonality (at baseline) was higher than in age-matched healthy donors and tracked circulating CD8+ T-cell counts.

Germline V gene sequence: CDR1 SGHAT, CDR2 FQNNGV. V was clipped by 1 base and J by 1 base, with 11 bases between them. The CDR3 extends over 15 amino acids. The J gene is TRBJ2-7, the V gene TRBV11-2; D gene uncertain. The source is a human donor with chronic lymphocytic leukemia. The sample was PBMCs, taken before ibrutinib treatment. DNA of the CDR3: TGTGCCAGCAGCTTAGTCGACTCCGGGTCCTACGAGCAGTACTTC. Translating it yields CASSLVDSGSYEQYF.